Listed below are T cell receptor beta chains from one sample, sequenced in a study of cytomegalovirus exposure and HLA in healthy donors. TCRdb keeps only in-frame clones here, not all; method: immunoSEQ multiplex PCR. Of some 100,000 clones listed, around three quarters were seen once; the top ten hold around 2%. Sequenced sample: PBMCs. These receptors were obtained from a human donor in good health. Each CDR3 is given with its conserved first and last residue. A D gene is named only where the DNA matches it firmly. The size entry is marked missing in some rows and otherwise reads once, few, many or a size class.

v_gene,abundance,j_gene,d_gene,CDR3aa,CDR3nt
TRBV14,few,TRBJ1-2,-,CASSQGADIYGYTF,TGTGCCAGCAGCCAAGGCGCGGACATCTATGGCTACACCTTC
TRBV30,-,TRBJ2-7,TRBD2,CAWSVWARGRSYEQYF,TGTGCCTGGAGTGTTTGGGCGCGGGGGAGATCCTACGAGCAGTACTTC
TRBV6-5,few,TRBJ2-5,-,CASSYSIQGRETQYF,TGTGCCAGCAGTTACTCGATACAGGGTCGAGAGACCCAGTACTTC
TRBV29-1,once,TRBJ1-5,TRBD1,CSVGDRQAYSNQPQHF,TGCAGCGTTGGGGACAGGCAAGCTTATAGCAATCAGCCCCAGCATTTT
TRBV2,once,TRBJ2-7,-,CASSLNRDTYEQYF,TGTGCCAGCAGCCTTAACAGGGATACCTACGAGCAGTACTTC
TRBV19,many,TRBJ1-5,-,CASLEGGNQPQHF,TGTGCCAGTTTAGAGGGGGGCAATCAGCCCCAGCATTTT
TRBV7-8,-,TRBJ2-7,TRBD2,CASSVLAGGYEQYF,TGTGCCAGCAGCGTACTAGCGGGAGGATACGAGCAGTACTTC
TRBV27,-,TRBJ2-3,-,CASSLMGAKGDTQYF,TGTGCCAGCAGTTTAATGGGGGCTAAAGGAGATACGCAGTATTTT
TRBV2,-,TRBJ1-4,TRBD1,CASSDRGGGEKLFF,TGTGCCAGCAGTGACCGAGGGGGCGGTGAAAAACTGTTTTTT
TRBV5-4,-,TRBJ2-1,-,CASSPGSSYNEQFF,TGTGCCAGCAGTCCCGGGAGCTCCTACAATGAGCAGTTCTTC
TRBV6-1,-,TRBJ1-1,TRBD1,CASRQIRDRGREAFF,TGTGCCAGCAGGCAGATCCGGGACAGGGGGCGGGAAGCTTTCTTT
TRBV19,-,TRBJ1-1,-,CASHSRGTSLRTEAFF,TGTGCCAGTCACTCCCGCGGGACCTCCCTGCGGACTGAAGCTTTCTTT
TRBV5-1,-,TRBJ1-2,-,CASSLEAGIDGYTF,TGCGCCAGCAGCTTAGAAGCAGGGATCGATGGCTACACCTTC
TRBV27,-,TRBJ2-2,-,CASSPQRAGELFF,TGTGCCAGCAGCCCACAGCGGGCCGGGGAGCTGTTTTTT
TRBV11-2,-,TRBJ1-2,-,CASSLDRDGYTF,TGTGCCAGCAGCTTAGACAGGGATGGCTACACCTTC
TRBV6-6,few,TRBJ1-2,TRBD1,CASSPRDRVEYGYTF,TGTGCCAGCAGTCCCCGGGACAGGGTGGAATATGGCTACACCTTC
TRBV9,-,TRBJ2-5,-,CASSVGGSGETQYF,TGTGCCAGCAGCGTAGGGGGTAGCGGAGAGACCCAGTACTTC
TRBV18,-,TRBJ1-1,-,CASSPRSTGSTEAFF,TGTGCCAGCTCACCACGATCCACAGGGAGCACTGAAGCTTTCTTT
TRBV11-3,-,TRBJ1-2,-,CASSSGGAGYTF,TGTGCCAGCAGCTCCGGGGGAGCTGGCTACACCTTC
TRBV6-1,-,TRBJ2-7,-,CASSERGFSIYEQYF,TGTGCCAGCAGTGAAAGGGGATTTTCTATATACGAGCAGTACTTC
TRBV5-4,-,TRBJ2-1,-,CASSLVSYNEQFF,TGTGCCAGCAGCTTGGTTTCATACAATGAGCAGTTCTTC
TRBV6-1,-,TRBJ2-1,TRBD1,CASSDRTGLGYNEQFF,TGTGCCAGCAGTGACCGGACAGGGCTAGGATACAATGAGCAGTTCTTC